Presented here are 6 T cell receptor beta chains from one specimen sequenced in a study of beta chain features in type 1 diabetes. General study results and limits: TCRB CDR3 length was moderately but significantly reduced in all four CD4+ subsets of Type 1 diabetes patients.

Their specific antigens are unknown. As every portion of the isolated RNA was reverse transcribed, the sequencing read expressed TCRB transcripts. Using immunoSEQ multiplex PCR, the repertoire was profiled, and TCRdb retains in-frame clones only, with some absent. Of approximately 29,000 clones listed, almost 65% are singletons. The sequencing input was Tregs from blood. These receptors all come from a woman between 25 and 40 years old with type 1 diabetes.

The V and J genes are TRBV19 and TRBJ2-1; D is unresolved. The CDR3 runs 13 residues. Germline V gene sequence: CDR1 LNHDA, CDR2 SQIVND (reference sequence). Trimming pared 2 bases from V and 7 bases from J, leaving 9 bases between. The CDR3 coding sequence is TGTGCCAGTAGTATAACTATCACTAATGAGCAGTTCTTC. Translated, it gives CASSITITNEQFF.

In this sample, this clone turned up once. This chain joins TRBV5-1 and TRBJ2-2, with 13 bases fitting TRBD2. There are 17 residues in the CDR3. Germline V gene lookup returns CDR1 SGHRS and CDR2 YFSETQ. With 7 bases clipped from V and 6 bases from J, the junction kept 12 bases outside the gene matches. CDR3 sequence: CASYPGLAGINAGELFF. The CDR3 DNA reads TGCGCCAGCTATCCGGGACTAGCGGGAATCAACGCCGGGGAGCTGTTTTTT.

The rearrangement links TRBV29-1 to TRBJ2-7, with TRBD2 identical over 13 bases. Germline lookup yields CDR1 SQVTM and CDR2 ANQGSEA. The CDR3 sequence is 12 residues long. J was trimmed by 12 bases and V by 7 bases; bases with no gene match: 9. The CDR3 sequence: CSAQTSGRASYF. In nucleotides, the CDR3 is TGCAGCGCCCAAACTAGCGGGAGGGCCTCGTACTTC.

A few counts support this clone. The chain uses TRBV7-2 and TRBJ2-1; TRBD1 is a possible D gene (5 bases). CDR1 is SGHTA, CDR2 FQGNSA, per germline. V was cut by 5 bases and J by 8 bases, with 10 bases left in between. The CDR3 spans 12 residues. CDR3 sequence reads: CASSLQGYEQFF. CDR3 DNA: TGTGCCAGCAGCCTCCAGGGTTATGAGCAGTTCTTC.

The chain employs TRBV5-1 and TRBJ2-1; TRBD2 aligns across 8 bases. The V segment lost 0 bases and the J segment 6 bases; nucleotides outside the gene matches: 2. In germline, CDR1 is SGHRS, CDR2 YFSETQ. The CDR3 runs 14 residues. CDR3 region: CASSLGLASNEQFF. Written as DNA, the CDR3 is TGCGCCAGCAGCTTGGGACTAGCGTCCAATGAGCAGTTCTTC.

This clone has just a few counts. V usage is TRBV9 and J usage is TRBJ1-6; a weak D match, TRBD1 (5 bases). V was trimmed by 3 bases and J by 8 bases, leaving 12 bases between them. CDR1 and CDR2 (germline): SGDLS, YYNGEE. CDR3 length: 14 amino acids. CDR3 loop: CASSAQALYSPLHF. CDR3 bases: TGTGCCAGCAGCGCACAGGCTTTGTATTCACCCCTCCACTTT.